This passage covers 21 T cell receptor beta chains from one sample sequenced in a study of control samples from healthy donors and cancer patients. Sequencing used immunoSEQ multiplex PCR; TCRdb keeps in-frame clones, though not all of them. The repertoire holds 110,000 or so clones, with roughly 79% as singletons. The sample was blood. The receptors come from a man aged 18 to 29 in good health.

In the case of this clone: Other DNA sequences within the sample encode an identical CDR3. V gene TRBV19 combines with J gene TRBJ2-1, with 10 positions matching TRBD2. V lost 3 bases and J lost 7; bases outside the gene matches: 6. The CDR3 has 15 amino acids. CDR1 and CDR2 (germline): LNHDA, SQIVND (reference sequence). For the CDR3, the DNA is TGTGCCAGTAGTATGGCTAGCGGGGGCGAAAATGAGCAGTTCTTC. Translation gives CASSMASGGENEQFF.

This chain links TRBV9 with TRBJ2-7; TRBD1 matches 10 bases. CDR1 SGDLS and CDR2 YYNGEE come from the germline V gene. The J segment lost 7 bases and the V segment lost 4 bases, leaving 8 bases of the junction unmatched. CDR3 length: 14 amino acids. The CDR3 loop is CASSLRQGAGEQYF. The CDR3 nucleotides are TGTGCCAGCAGCCTCCGACAGGGGGCGGGAGAGCAGTACTTC.

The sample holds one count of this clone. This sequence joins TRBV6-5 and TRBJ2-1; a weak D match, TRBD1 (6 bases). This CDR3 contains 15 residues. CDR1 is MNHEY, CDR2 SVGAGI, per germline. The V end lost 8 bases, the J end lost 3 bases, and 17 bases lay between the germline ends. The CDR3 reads CASCVGALGYNEQFF. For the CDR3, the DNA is TGTGCCAGCTGCGTGGGGGCACTAGGCTACAATGAGCAGTTCTTC.

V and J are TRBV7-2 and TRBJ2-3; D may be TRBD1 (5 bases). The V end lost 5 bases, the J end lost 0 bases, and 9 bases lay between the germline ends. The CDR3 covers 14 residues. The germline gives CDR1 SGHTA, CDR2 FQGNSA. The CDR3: CASSTQGSTDTQYF. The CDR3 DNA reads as TGTGCCAGCAGCACCCAGGGAAGCACAGATACGCAGTATTTT. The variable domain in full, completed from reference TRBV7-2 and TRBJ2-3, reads GAGVSQSPSNKVTEKGKDVELRCDPISGHTALYWYRQSLGQGLEFLIYFQGNSAPDKSGLPSDRFSAERTGGSVSTLTIQRTQQEDSAVYLCASSTQGSTDTQYFGPGTRLTVL.

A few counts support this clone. CDR3 protein: CATSSYRDRGNYGYTF. The CDR3 DNA reads as TGTGCCACCAGCAGTTACCGGGATAGAGGAAACTATGGCTACACCTTC. The chain couples TRBV15 to TRBJ1-2; D call uncertain. With 3 bases removed from V and 2 bases from J, the gap between germline ends came to 16 bases. In germline, CDR1 is LNHNV, CDR2 YYDKDF (reference sequence). The CDR3 is 16 amino acids. The full variable domain, its missing parts supplied by reference TRBV15 and TRBJ1-2, is DAMVIQNPRYQVTQFGKPVTLSCSQTLNHNVMYWYQQKSSQAPKLLFHYYDKDFNNEADTPDNFQSRRPNTSFCFLDIRSPGLGDTAMYLCATSSYRDRGNYGYTFGSGTRLTVV.

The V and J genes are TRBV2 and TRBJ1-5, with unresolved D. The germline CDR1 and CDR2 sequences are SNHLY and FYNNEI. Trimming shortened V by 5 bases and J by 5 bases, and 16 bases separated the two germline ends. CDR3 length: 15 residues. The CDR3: CASSNSRAGYQPQHF. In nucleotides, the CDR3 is TGTGCCAGCAGTAACAGCCGTGCGGGATATCAGCCCCAGCATTTT.

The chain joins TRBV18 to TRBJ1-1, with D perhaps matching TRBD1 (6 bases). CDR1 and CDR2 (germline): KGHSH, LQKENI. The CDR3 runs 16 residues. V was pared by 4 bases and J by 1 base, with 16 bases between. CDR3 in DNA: TGTGCCAGCTCACTAATCCCGGGACATAAGAACACTGAAGCTTTCTTT. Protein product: CASSLIPGHKNTEAFF.

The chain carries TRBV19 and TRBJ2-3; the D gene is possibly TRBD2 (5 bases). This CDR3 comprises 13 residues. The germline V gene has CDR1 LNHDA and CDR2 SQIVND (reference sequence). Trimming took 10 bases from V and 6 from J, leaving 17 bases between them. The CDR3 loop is CAISRGSSDTQYF. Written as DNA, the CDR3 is TGTGCCATCTCACGGGGATCGAGCGATACGCAGTATTTT.

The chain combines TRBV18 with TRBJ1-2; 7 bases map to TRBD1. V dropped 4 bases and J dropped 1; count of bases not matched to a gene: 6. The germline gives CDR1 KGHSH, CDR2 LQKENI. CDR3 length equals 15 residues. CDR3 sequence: CASSLGQNRNYGYTF. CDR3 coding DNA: TGTGCCAGCTCACTGGGACAGAATCGTAACTATGGCTACACCTTC.

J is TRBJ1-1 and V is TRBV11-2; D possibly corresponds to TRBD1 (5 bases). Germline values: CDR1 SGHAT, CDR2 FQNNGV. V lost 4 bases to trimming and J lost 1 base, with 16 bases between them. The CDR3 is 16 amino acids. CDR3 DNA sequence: TGTGCCAGCAGCTCGCTCTCAGGGTACAGGAACACTGAAGCTTTCTTT. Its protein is CASSSLSGYRNTEAFF.

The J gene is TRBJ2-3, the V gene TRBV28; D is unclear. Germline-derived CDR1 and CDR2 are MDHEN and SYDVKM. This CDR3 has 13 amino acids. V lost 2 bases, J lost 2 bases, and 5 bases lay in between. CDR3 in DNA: TGTGCCAGCAGTTTACCTGACACAGATACGCAGTATTTT. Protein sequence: CASSLPDTDTQYF.

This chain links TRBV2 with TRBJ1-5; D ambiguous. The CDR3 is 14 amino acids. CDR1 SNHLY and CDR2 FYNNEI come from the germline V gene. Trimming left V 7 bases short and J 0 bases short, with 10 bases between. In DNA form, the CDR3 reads TGTGCCAGCAACTTCAAACTTAGCAATCAGCCCCAGCATTTT. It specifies CASNFKLSNQPQHF. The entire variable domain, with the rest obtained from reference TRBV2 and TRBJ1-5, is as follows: EPEVTQTPSHQVTQMGQEVILRCVPISNHLYFYWYRQILGQKVEFLVSFYNNEISEKSEIFDDQFSVERPDGSNFTLKIRSTKLEDSAMYFCASNFKLSNQPQHFGDGTRLSIL.

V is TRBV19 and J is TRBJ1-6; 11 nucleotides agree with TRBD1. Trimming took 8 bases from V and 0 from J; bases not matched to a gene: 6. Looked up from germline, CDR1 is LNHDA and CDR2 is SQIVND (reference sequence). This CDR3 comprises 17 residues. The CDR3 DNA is TGTGCCAGTCATGGACAGGGGGCTTTCTCCTATAATTCACCCCTCCACTTT. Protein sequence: CASHGQGAFSYNSPLHF.

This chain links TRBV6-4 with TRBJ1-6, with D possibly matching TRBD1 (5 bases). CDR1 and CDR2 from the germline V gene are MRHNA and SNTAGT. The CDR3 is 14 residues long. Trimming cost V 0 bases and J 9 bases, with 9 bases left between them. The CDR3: CASSDSGGVSPLHF. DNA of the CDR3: TGTGCCAGCAGTGACTCGGGGGGGGTTTCACCCCTCCACTTT.

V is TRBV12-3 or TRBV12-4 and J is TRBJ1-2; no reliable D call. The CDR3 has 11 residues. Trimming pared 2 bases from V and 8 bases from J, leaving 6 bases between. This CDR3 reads CASSLIRGYTF. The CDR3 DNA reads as TGTGCCAGCAGTTTAATCCGGGGCTACACCTTC.

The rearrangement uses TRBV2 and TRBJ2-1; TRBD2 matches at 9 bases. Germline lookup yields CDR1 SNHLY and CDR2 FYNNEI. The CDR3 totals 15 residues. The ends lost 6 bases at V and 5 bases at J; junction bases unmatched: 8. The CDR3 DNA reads TGTGCCAGCAGACAAACTAGCGGGCTCGACAATGAGCAGTTCTTC. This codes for CASRQTSGLDNEQFF.

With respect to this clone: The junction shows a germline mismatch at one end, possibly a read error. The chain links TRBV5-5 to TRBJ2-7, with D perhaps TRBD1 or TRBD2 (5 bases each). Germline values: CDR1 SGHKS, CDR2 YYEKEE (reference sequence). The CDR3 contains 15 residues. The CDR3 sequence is CASQPPGRTAGETHF. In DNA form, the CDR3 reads TGTGCCAGCCAGCCCCCGGGACGGACTGCCGGGGAAACGCACTTC.

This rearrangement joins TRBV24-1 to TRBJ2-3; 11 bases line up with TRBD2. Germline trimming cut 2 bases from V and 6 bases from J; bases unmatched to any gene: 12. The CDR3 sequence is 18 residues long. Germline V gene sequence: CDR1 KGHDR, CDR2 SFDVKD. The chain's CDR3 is CATSDWDTSGGPGDTQYF. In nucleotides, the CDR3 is TGTGCCACCAGTGATTGGGATACTAGCGGGGGCCCGGGCGATACGCAGTATTTT.

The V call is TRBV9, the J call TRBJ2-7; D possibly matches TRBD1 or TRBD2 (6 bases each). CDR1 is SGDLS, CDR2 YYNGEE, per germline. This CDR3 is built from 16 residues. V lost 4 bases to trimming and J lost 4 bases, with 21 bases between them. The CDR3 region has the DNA TGTGCCAGCAGCTCCGGGGCAGGGGAGGATGGTTACGAGCAGTACTTC. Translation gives CASSSGAGEDGYEQYF. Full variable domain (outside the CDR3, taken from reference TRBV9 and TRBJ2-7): DSGVTQTPKHLITATGQRVTLRCSPRSGDLSVYWYQQSLDQGLQFLIQYYNGEERAKGNILERFSAQQFPDLHSELNLSSLELGDSALYFCASSSGAGEDGYEQYFGPGTRLTVT.

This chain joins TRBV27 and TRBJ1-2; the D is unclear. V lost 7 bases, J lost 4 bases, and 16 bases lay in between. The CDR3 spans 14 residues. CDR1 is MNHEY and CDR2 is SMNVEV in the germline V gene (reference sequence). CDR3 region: CASTIRAGGYGYTF. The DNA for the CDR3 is TGTGCCAGCACCATTAGGGCGGGCGGCTATGGCTACACCTTC.

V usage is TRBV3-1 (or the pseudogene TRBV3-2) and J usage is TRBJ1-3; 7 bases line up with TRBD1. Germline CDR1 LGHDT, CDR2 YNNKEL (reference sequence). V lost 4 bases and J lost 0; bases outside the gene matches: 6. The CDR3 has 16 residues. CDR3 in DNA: TGTGCCAGCAGCCCCCGGACAGGCCTCTCTGGAAACACCATATATTTT. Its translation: CASSPRTGLSGNTIYF.